The 29 T cell receptor beta chains below were found in one sample sequenced in a study of beta chain features in type 1 diabetes. The study's findings and limits: Shortening of TCRB CDR3s, moderate but significant, appeared in all four CD4+ subsets of Type 1 diabetes patients.

Expressed TCRB transcripts got sequenced, as all isolated RNA was reverse transcribed. Repertoires were generated with immunoSEQ multiplex PCR, while TCRdb's copy carries only in-frame clones and drops some. This table has around 130,000 clones, roughly 10% appearing once. These receptors' targets are unknown. The sequencing sample was made of central memory CD4+ T cells from blood. Receptors originate from a man under 40 with type 1 diabetes.

This clone was observed many times. V gene TRBV5-1 combines with J gene TRBJ2-5, with TRBD1 matching over 7 bases. The CDR3 loop spans 15 amino acids. Germline V gene lookup returns CDR1 SGHRS and CDR2 YFSETQ. V gave up 0 bases and J gave up 5 bases; unmatched junction bases: 7. DNA for the CDR3: TGCGCCAGCAGCTTGGGGGACAGCCAGGAGGAGACCCAGTACTTC. Protein: CASSLGDSQEETQYF.

V is TRBV19 and J is TRBJ1-1, with a weak D call TRBD1 (5 bases). The CDR3 spans 16 residues. V was clipped by 7 bases and J by 5 bases, with 23 bases between them. CDR1 is LNHDA and CDR2 is SQIVND in the germline V gene (reference sequence). The CDR3 loop reads CASIPGSVGGGTEAFF. DNA of the CDR3: TGTGCCAGTATTCCAGGGAGTGTCGGGGGAGGGACTGAAGCTTTCTTT.

The chain uses TRBV25-1 and TRBJ1-4; 10 bases fit TRBD1. Trimming took 2 bases from V and 10 from J; bases not matched to a gene: 10. Germline loops: CDR1 MGHDK, CDR2 SYGVNS. The CDR3 extends over 16 amino acids. DNA for the CDR3: TGTGCCAGCAGTGAACCCGGACAGGGGGGGCGTGGAAAACTGTTTTTT. This encodes CASSEPGQGGRGKLFF.

This clone was seen a handful of times. The V gene is TRBV28, the J gene TRBJ1-5, with D possibly being TRBD1 (5 bases). CDR1 is MDHEN and CDR2 is SYDVKM in the germline V gene. V was trimmed by 6 bases and J by 7 bases, leaving 16 bases between them. This CDR3 is 14 amino acids long. CDR3: CASSVGTAGQPQHF. The CDR3, as DNA: TGTGCCAGCAGCGTCGGGACGGCGGGGCAGCCCCAGCATTTT.

The chain is built from TRBV28 and TRBJ1-1; 9 bases line up with TRBD1. This CDR3 is 15 amino acids long. From germline, CDR1 is MDHEN and CDR2 SYDVKM. Losses at the gene ends were 6 bases for V and 3 bases for J; bases not matched to a gene: 8. The CDR3 region is CASRQGALPDTEAFF. In DNA form, the CDR3 reads TGTGCCAGCAGACAGGGGGCGCTTCCGGACACTGAAGCTTTCTTT.

This clone was seen more than once but under ten times. The chain recombines TRBV5-1 with TRBJ1-4; D gene unclear. Trimming took 4 bases from V and 8 from J, leaving 24 bases between them. The length of the CDR3 is 17 residues. Per germline, CDR1 SGHRS and CDR2 YFSETQ. The CDR3 loop reads CASSPQLSGPGGEKLFF. The CDR3 coding sequence is TGCGCCAGCAGCCCCCAACTCTCCGGGCCAGGAGGCGAAAAACTGTTTTTT.

The rearrangement joins TRBV5-4 to TRBJ2-3; TRBD2 matches 8 bases. Germline assignment: CDR1 SGHNT and CDR2 YYREEE (reference sequence). The V segment lost 6 bases and the J segment 0 bases; nucleotides outside the gene matches: 9. The CDR3 spans 16 residues. The CDR3 spells CASTPGGAPSTDTQYF. The DNA for the CDR3 is TGTGCCAGCACCCCGGGGGGGGCACCTAGCACAGATACGCAGTATTTT.

This clone was counted once. The chain recombines TRBV27 with TRBJ1-4, with D hard to call. The germline CDR1 and CDR2 sequences are MNHEY and SMNVEV (reference sequence). V was shortened by 7 bases and J by 7 bases, with 7 bases between the two germline ends. The CDR3 is 11 amino acids. CDR3 sequence: CASTSGEKLFF. CDR3 nucleotide sequence: TGTGCCAGCACCAGCGGTGAAAAACTGTTTTTT. The full variable domain, with the rest looked up from reference TRBV27 and TRBJ1-4, is EAQVTQNPRYLITVTGKKLTVTCSQNMNHEYMSWYRQDPGLGLRQIYYSMNVEVTDKGDVPEGYKVSRKEKRNFPLILESPSPNQTSLYFCASTSGEKLFFGSGTQLSVL.

The chain combines TRBV9 with TRBJ1-6, with 7 positions matching TRBD1. The germline V gene has CDR1 SGDLS and CDR2 YYNGEE. Trimming at V came to 3 bases and at J to 7 bases, leaving 10 bases not matched to a gene. This CDR3 comprises 16 residues. The CDR3 DNA follows: TGTGCCAGCAGCGAGACGCCAGGGGGTAAGAATTCACCCCTCCACTTT. Translated, it gives CASSETPGGKNSPLHF.

This clone occurred a few times. Other nucleotide sequences from this sample produce the same CDR3. The chain is built from TRBV29-1 and TRBJ2-3, with D maybe TRBD2 (6 bases). In germline, CDR1 is SQVTM, CDR2 ANQGSEA. The V end lost 3 bases, the J end lost 6 bases, and 13 bases lay between the germline ends. The CDR3 sequence is 13 residues long. The DNA of the CDR3 is TGCAGCGTTGACAAGCGGGCAGGGGATACGCAGTATTTT. This codes for CSVDKRAGDTQYF.

The table lists this clone with a few counts. An end of the junction differs from the germline gene, which may be a read error. This chain joins TRBV7-7 and TRBJ2-5, with D possibly TRBD2 on 6 matching bases. The CDR3 loop spans 13 amino acids. Germline V gene lookup returns CDR1 SSHAT and CDR2 FNYEAQ (reference sequence). The CDR3, as DNA: TGTGCTAGCAGCTTACGGGGGAAAGAGACCCAGTACTTC. As protein: CASSLRGKETQYF.

CDR3 protein: CASSSGGSPLHF. Written as DNA, the CDR3 is TGTGCCAGCAGTTCAGGGGGTTCACCCCTCCACTTT. This chain links TRBV6-6 with TRBJ1-6, with 7 bases lining up with TRBD1. The CDR3 sequence is 12 residues long. CDR1 and CDR2 from the germline V gene are MNHNY and SVGAGI (reference sequence). V shed 4 bases and J 9 bases; nucleotides not matched to a gene: 0.

The sample holds many counts of this clone. The CDR3 region has the DNA TGTGCCAGCAGAATCGGGACTAGAGGAAGAAGTGAGACCCAGTACTTC. Its translation: CASRIGTRGRSETQYF. The chain uses TRBV7-9 and TRBJ2-5, with 8 bases matching TRBD2. Germline CDR1 reads SEHNR; CDR2 reads FQNEAQ (reference sequence). This CDR3 has 16 residues. The V segment lost 6 bases and the J segment 5 bases; nucleotides outside the gene matches: 14.

V usage is TRBV6-1 and J usage is TRBJ1-5, with D uncertain. Trimming took off 4 bases at V and 9 bases at J, with 13 bases between the two ends. Germline V gene lookup returns CDR1 MNHNS and CDR2 SASEGT. This CDR3 contains 13 residues. DNA for the CDR3: TGTGCCAGCAGTGCCACTCGGGAGGGGCCCCAGCATTTT. Amino acid sequence: CASSATREGPQHF.

This clone has only a few counts. The genes are TRBV15 and TRBJ1-2, with D hard to call. The length of the CDR3 is 12 residues. Looked up from germline, CDR1 is LNHNV and CDR2 is YYDKDF (reference sequence). V lost 3 bases and J 3 bases, leaving 5 bases between the germline ends. CDR3 protein: CATSREDYGYTF. The CDR3 DNA follows: TGTGCCACCAGCAGGGAGGACTATGGCTACACCTTC.

The chain carries TRBV7-6 and TRBJ1-3; D is undetermined. Germline V gene sequence: CDR1 SGHVS, CDR2 FNYEAQ. V lost 8 bases to trimming and J lost 0 bases, with 14 bases between them. The CDR3 runs 15 residues. The CDR3 DNA reads TGTGCCAGCGGCGGCTCCGCTACCTCTGGAAACACCATATATTTT. Translation: CASGGSATSGNTIYF.

The chain has TRBV6-5 and TRBJ1-1; perhaps TRBD1 as D (6 bases). The V and J ends lost 8 bases and 3 bases respectively, with 19 bases between them. This CDR3 contains 15 residues. Per the germline V gene, CDR1 is MNHEY and CDR2 is SVGAGI. The CDR3 loop reads CASGSQQGWDTEAFF. The CDR3 region has the DNA TGTGCCAGCGGGTCACAACAGGGATGGGACACTGAAGCTTTCTTT.

This clone turned up a few times. This chain links TRBV7-3 with TRBJ2-1; D is ambiguous. The CDR3 is 11 amino acids. Trimming took off 5 bases at V and 8 bases at J, with 7 bases between the two ends. Germline CDR1 is SGHTA and CDR2 is FQGTGA. The DNA of the CDR3 is TGTGCCAGCAGCCACGGGTATGAGCAGTTCTTC. Its protein is CASSHGYEQFF.

This clone turned up a few times. The rearrangement uses TRBV29-1 and TRBJ2-5, with 10 bases that match TRBD2. Germline CDR1 is SQVTM and CDR2 is ANQGSEA. Trimming at V came to 5 bases and at J to 9 bases, leaving 3 bases not matched to a gene. The CDR3 sequence is 11 residues long. CDR3: CSVPTSGAQYF. DNA of the CDR3: TGCAGCGTTCCTACTAGCGGGGCCCAGTACTTC.

This chain uses TRBV18 with TRBJ2-3; perhaps TRBD2 as D (6 bases). With 6 bases removed from V and 1 base from J, the gap between germline ends came to 14 bases. Germline V gene lookup returns CDR1 KGHSH and CDR2 LQKENI. The length of the CDR3 is 15 residues. The CDR3 nucleotides read TGTGCCAGCTCTCGCAATAGCGGACGCACAGATACGCAGTATTTT. Encoded protein: CASSRNSGRTDTQYF.

This clone was counted only a few times. The gene calls are TRBV29-1 and TRBJ2-6, with D tentatively TRBD2 (6 bases). The CDR3 consists of 15 residues. V lost 5 bases, J lost 1 base, and 12 bases lay in between. The V gene's germline CDR1 is SQVTM and CDR2 ANQGSEA. CDR3 DNA: TGCAGCGTTCCTCGGGGGTCGTCTGGGGCCAACGTCCTGACTTTC. This codes for CSVPRGSSGANVLTF. Full variable domain (outside the CDR3, taken from reference TRBV29-1 and TRBJ2-6): SAVISQKPSRDICQRGTSLTIQCQVDSQVTMMFWYRQQPGQSLTLIATANQGSEATYESGFVIDKFPISRPNLTFSTLTVSNMSPEDSSIYLCSVPRGSSGANVLTFGAGSRLTVL.

V gene TRBV18 combines with J gene TRBJ2-7, with 13 bases that match TRBD2. The length of the CDR3 is 19 residues. V was pared by 3 bases and J by 0 bases, with 11 bases of the junction left unmatched. Germline CDR1 reads KGHSH; CDR2 reads LQKENI. This CDR3 reads CASSPRVLGLAGASYEQYF. In nucleotides, the CDR3 is TGTGCCAGCTCACCTCGGGTCCTTGGACTAGCGGGGGCCTCCTACGAGCAGTACTTC.

The V gene is TRBV15, the J gene TRBJ1-6; D may be TRBD1 (5 bases). The CDR3 sequence is 16 residues long. Trimming took off 1 base at V and 8 bases at J, with 15 bases between the two ends. Germline V gene data show CDR1 as LNHNV and CDR2 as YYDKDF (reference sequence). CDR3 nucleotides: TGTGCCACCAGCAGAGGGGGCAGACGGGGGGATTCACCCCTCCACTTT. This encodes CATSRGGRRGDSPLHF.

This clone was found a few times. J is TRBJ2-3 and V is TRBV5-1, with 8 bases identical to TRBD2. This CDR3 comprises 14 residues. CDR1 is SGHRS and CDR2 is YFSETQ in the germline V gene. Trimming took 4 bases from V and 2 from J; bases not matched to a gene: 3. CDR3 region: CASSTGGDTDTQYF. In DNA form, the CDR3 reads TGCGCCAGCAGCACCGGGGGGGACACAGATACGCAGTATTTT.

This clone came up a few times. The chain combines TRBV11-2 with TRBJ1-1; no reliable D call. V lost 5 bases, J lost 1 base, and 8 bases lay in between. CDR1 is SGHAT, CDR2 FQNNGV, per germline. The CDR3 totals 13 residues. The CDR3 spells CASSRSWNTEAFF. The CDR3 bases are TGTGCCAGCAGCCGTAGTTGGAACACTGAAGCTTTCTTT. Full variable domain (rest looked up from reference TRBV11-2 and TRBJ1-1): EAGVAQSPRYKIIEKRQSVAFWCNPISGHATLYWYQQILGQGPKLLIQFQNNGVVDDSQLPKDRFSAERLKGVDSTLKIQPAKLEDSAVYLCASSRSWNTEAFFGQGTRLTVV.

The CDR3 spells CASSPKGAGELFF. The CDR3 nucleotides are TGTGCCAGCTCACCCAAGGGGGCCGGGGAGCTGTTTTTT. The chain is built from TRBV18 and TRBJ2-2; tentatively, D is TRBD1 (6 bases). The germline V and J ends were trimmed by 3 bases and 6 bases, with 8 bases remaining between them. Per the germline V gene, CDR1 is KGHSH and CDR2 is LQKENI. This CDR3 has 13 amino acids. Filled out from reference TRBV18 and TRBJ2-2, the complete variable domain reads NAGVMQNPRHLVRRRGQEARLRCSPMKGHSHVYWYRQLPEEGLKFMVYLQKENIIDESGMPKERFSAEFPKEGPSILRIQQVVRGDSAAYFCASSPKGAGELFFGEGSRLTVL.

This clone was detected only a few times. The chain uses TRBV6-6 and TRBJ2-1; 8 nucleotides line up with TRBD2. The CDR3 totals 15 residues. The germline gives CDR1 MNHNY, CDR2 SVGAGI (reference sequence). Trimming removed 8 bases from V and 6 bases from J; junction bases left unmatched: 12. This CDR3 is CASHDPGTRANEQFF. The CDR3 DNA sequence: TGTGCCAGCCACGACCCCGGGACTAGGGCCAATGAGCAGTTCTTC.

This chain joins TRBV7-9 and TRBJ1-6, with 12 bases aligning to TRBD1. The CDR3 contains 14 residues. Germline V gives CDR1 SEHNR, CDR2 FQNEAQ (reference sequence). V shed 5 bases, J shed 11 bases, and the junction held 4 bases outside the gene matches. CDR3 region: CASSRDRGLAPLHF. In DNA form, the CDR3 reads TGTGCCAGCAGCCGGGACAGGGGGCTGGCACCCCTCCACTTT.

CDR3 in DNA: TGTGCCAGCAGCTTGGGGGACAGCTATGGCTACACCTTC. Translating it yields CASSLGDSYGYTF. V usage is TRBV5-6 and J usage is TRBJ1-2; 7 nucleotides align to TRBD1. There are 13 residues in the CDR3. The junction had 0 bases not matched to a gene; V was cut back by 0 bases and J by 4 bases. Germline V CDR1 and CDR2: SGHDT, YYEEEE.